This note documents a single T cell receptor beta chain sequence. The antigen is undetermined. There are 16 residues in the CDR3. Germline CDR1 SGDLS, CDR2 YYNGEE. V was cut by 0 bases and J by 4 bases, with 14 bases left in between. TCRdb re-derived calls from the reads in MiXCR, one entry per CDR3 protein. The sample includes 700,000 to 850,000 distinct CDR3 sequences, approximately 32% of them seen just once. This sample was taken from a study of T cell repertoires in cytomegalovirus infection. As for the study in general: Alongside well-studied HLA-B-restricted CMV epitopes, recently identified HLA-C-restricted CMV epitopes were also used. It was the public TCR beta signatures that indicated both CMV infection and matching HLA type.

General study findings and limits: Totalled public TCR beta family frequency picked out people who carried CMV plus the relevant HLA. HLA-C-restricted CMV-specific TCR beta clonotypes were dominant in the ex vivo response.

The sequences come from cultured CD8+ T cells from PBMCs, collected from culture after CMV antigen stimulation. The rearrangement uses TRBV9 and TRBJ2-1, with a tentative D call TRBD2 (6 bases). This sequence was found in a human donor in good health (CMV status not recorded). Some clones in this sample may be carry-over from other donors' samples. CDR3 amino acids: CASSVGGVRLYNEQFF. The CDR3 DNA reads TGTGCCAGCAGCGTAGGGGGGGTAAGACTGTACAATGAGCAGTTCTTC.